The TCR beta chain under discussion was sequenced for a study of shared clonotypes between healthy human individuals. Study overall: For every donor, three CD4 naive, three CD4 memory, two CD8 naive and one CD8 memory plates were used.

Findings and limits, study-wide: The sharing of about 5% of naive CD4 clonotypes was seen across several donors. Sequencing of the sorted subsets was shown by rarefaction to be incomplete despite large depth.

Germline CDR1 is GTSNPN and CDR2 is SVGIG (reference sequence). The length of the CDR3 is 14 residues. Between the trimmed V and J ends, which lost 4 bases and 1 base, there was a span of 13 bases. Every subset had its genomic DNA shared out evenly among several immunoSEQ plates. Profiling relied on immunoSEQ multiplex PCR, and the TCRdb table lists in-frame clones only, not all of them. This table has roughly 2.1 million clones, 93% appearing once. Terminally differentiated effector memory CD45RA+ cells were left out of the naive CD8 fraction, which was CD45RO-negative and positively selected for CCR7. This clone was recorded a few times. Its antigen is currently unknown.

Sequencing was carried out using naive CD8+ T cells from PBMCs. J is TRBJ1-1 and V is TRBV30, with a tentative D call TRBD1 (5 bases). This TCR was sampled from a man aged 18 to 35 in good health. Some clones in this sample may be carry-over from other donors' samples. CDR3 sequence: CAWTRGQGNTEAFF. CDR3 DNA: TGTGCCTGGACCAGAGGGCAGGGGAACACTGAAGCTTTCTTT.